The entry below describes one TCR beta chain. Antigen unknown. This specimen belongs to a study of CXCR3-negative and CXCR3-positive naive CD8 T cells. Study outcomes and limitations: CXCR3-positive naive cells had TRB CDR3s that were more hydrophobic than CXCR3-negative naive cells had.

cDNA libraries for TRB were generated by 5' RACE incorporating UMI labels. From the 5' RACE reads, TCRdb lists one entry per CDR3 protein and no DNA. This listing includes around 60,000 distinct CDR3 sequences. This TCR came from a human donor in good health. Some clones in this sample may be carry-over from other donors' samples. The source material was naive CXCR3+ CD8+ T cells from blood. Indicated subset: CD45RO-CCR7+CD27+CD95- naive CD8+ T cells expressing CXCR3 (TNR3+).

The CDR3 region is CASSFDRVGYTF. The rearrangement joins TRBV7-8 to TRBJ1-2; with no DNA, the TCRdb D assignment of TRBD1 cannot be verified. The CDR3 has 12 residues. Germline loops: CDR1 SGHVS, CDR2 FQNEAQ.